The TCR beta chain described here comes from a study of blood T cell repertoires in COVID-19. Study information: Samples of COVID-19 (acute and convalescent) were obtained from the United States, Italy and Spain.

The assay was immunoSEQ multiplex PCR, and TCRdb's table has in-frame clones only and misses some. The profile shows 40,000 or so clones, about 88% of them singletons. Germline-derived CDR1 and CDR2 are MNHEY and SVGAGI. This CDR3 comprises 15 residues. Trimming removed 6 bases from V and 6 bases from J; junction bases left unmatched: 7. Sequencing was performed on peripheral blood. The receptor comes from a human donor in a cohort sampled during active COVID-19. The chain combines TRBV6-5 with TRBJ2-2, with 10 bases lining up with TRBD1. The CDR3 DNA follows: TGTGCCAGCAGGACCGGGACAGGGGTCCCCGGGGAGCTGTTTTTT. It specifies CASRTGTGVPGELFF.